These T cell receptor beta chains were read from a single sample in a study of shared clonotypes between healthy human individuals. Assay: immunoSEQ multiplex PCR; the TCRdb copy retains only in-frame clones and omits some. Here the sample spans millions of clones, 85% to 95% being singletons. The sample consisted of naive CD8+ T cells sorted from blood. The origin of the receptors is a man aged 18 to 35 in good health. Each CDR3 is given with its conserved first and last residue. A D gene is named only where the DNA matches it firmly. Size is omitted from some rows. Given values are once, few, many or a class for expanded clones.

>TRBV9|TRBJ1-2|16|NA|NA
CASSSPRIGQFYGYTF
TGTGCCAGCAGCTCCCCGCGAATAGGACAGTTCTATGGCTACACCTTC
>TRBV27|TRBJ2-7|14|NA|NA
CASRPGEAGHEQYF
TGTGCCAGCAGGCCGGGGGAGGCCGGCCACGAGCAGTACTTC
>TRBV19|TRBJ1-6|17|NA|NA
CASSTPPDSSYNSPLHF
TGTGCCAGTAGTACCCCACCGGACAGCTCCTATAATTCACCCCTCCACTTT
>TRBV14|TRBJ2-2|18|TRBD1|NA
CASSQGQGAFKGTGELFF
TGTGCCAGCAGCCAGGGACAGGGGGCTTTTAAAGGCACCGGGGAGCTGTTTTTT
>TRBV7-8|TRBJ2-1|17|TRBD2|NA
CASSLGLAGGLYNEQFF
TGTGCCAGCAGCCTAGGACTAGCGGGGGGCCTTTACAATGAGCAGTTCTTC
>TRBV25-1|TRBJ2-5|14|TRBD1|NA
CASSEGQYQETQYF
TGTGCCAGCAGTGAGGGACAGTACCAAGAGACCCAGTACTTC
>TRBV7-9|TRBJ1-1|14|NA|NA
CASSLKGPGTEAFF
TGTGCCAGCAGCTTAAAGGGGCCGGGCACTGAAGCTTTCTTT
>TRBV11-1|TRBJ1-2|14|NA|NA
CASSSRVSNYGYTF
TGTGCCAGCAGCTCACGAGTGTCGAACTATGGCTACACCTTC
>TRBV4-1|TRBJ2-5|15|NA|NA
CASSQEPGSQETQYF
TGCGCCAGCAGCCAAGAACCAGGGAGCCAAGAGACCCAGTACTTC
>TRBV5-6|TRBJ2-7|16|TRBD1|NA
CASNPWGQGPPYEQYF
TGTGCCAGCAATCCCTGGGGACAGGGGCCTCCCTACGAGCAGTACTTC
>TRBV7-9|TRBJ2-2|18|NA|NA
CASSQSDYWLVFPGELFF
TGTGCCAGCAGCCAATCCGACTATTGGCTAGTTTTTCCCGGGGAGCTGTTTTTT
>TRBV30|TRBJ2-7|12|NA|NA
CAWSVFRDEQYF
TGTGCCTGGAGTGTATTCAGAGACGAGCAGTACTTC
>TRBV5-6|TRBJ2-7|14|NA|NA
CASSLSDNSYEQYF
TGTGCCAGCAGCTTGTCGGACAACAGCTACGAGCAGTACTTC
>TRBV7-9|TRBJ2-1|17|NA|NA
CASSLLSGASVRNEQFF
TGTGCCAGCAGCTTATTGTCCGGGGCTAGCGTACGCAATGAGCAGTTCTTC
>TRBV13|TRBJ2-1|15|TRBD1|NA
CASSLGGQAYNEQFF
TGTGCCAGCAGCTTAGGAGGACAGGCGTACAATGAGCAGTTCTTC
>TRBV13|TRBJ2-7|14|NA|NA
CASSFGTADDEQYF
TGTGCCAGCAGCTTCGGGACTGCCGATGATGAGCAGTACTTC
>TRBV7-2|TRBJ1-1|14|TRBD1|NA
CASSRTGGVTEAFF
TGTGCCAGCAGCAGGACAGGGGGCGTCACTGAAGCTTTCTTT
>TRBV18|TRBJ2-5|14|NA|NA
CASSPGLGQETQYF
TGTGCCAGCTCACCGGGACTTGGCCAAGAGACCCAGTACTTC
>TRBV7-9|TRBJ1-6|16|NA|few
CASSLSMSSYNSPLHF
TGTGCCAGCAGCTTATCTATGAGCTCCTATAATTCACCCCTCCACTTT
>TRBV27|TRBJ2-7|14|TRBD1|NA
CASSFRDSTYEQYF
TGTGCCAGCAGTTTCCGGGACAGCACCTACGAGCAGTACTTC
>TRBV5-1|TRBJ2-3|14|NA|NA
CASSLESITDTQYF
TGCGCCAGCAGCCTGGAATCCATTACAGATACGCAGTATTTT
>TRBV7-7|TRBJ2-5|13|NA|once
CASSPRREETQYF
TGTGCTAGCAGCCCCAGGAGGGAAGAGACCCAGTACTTC
>TRBV14|TRBJ2-7|14|NA|NA
CASSQVQGSYEQYF
TGTGCCAGCAGCCAAGTCCAGGGAAGCTACGAGCAGTACTTC
>TRBV27|TRBJ1-4|14|NA|NA
CASSPVGWREKLFF
TGTGCCAGCAGTCCGGTCGGATGGCGTGAAAAACTGTTTTTT
>TRBV29-1|TRBJ1-1|12|NA|NA
CSVGKGGPEAFF
TGCAGCGTTGGGAAGGGGGGTCCTGAAGCTTTCTTT
>TRBV27|TRBJ2-1|14|NA|NA
CASSLRQAYNEQFF
TGTGCCAGCAGTTTAAGGCAGGCATACAATGAGCAGTTCTTC
>TRBV9|TRBJ2-1|16|TRBD1|NA
CASSVGGGQGHNEQFF
TGTGCCAGCAGCGTAGGTGGAGGACAGGGACACAATGAGCAGTTCTTC
>TRBV30|TRBJ1-1|13|NA|NA
CAWGGGMNTEAFF
TGTGCCTGGGGGGGTGGTATGAACACTGAAGCTTTCTTT
>TRBV5-6|TRBJ2-1|12|NA|NA
CASRGLVGEQFF
TGTGCCAGCCGCGGACTCGTCGGGGAGCAGTTCTTC
>TRBV13|TRBJ1-4|15|NA|NA
CASSLASRTREKLFF
TGTGCCAGCAGCTTAGCATCCCGGACACGGGAAAAACTGTTTTTT
>TRBV5-3|TRBJ2-1|19|TRBD2|NA
CARSLANQEKSGRRHEQFF
TGTGCCAGAAGCTTGGCCAATCAGGAGAAAAGCGGGAGGAGGCACGAGCAGTTCTTC
>TRBV28|TRBJ1-5|16|TRBD1|NA
CASSLGEGAWDQPQHF
TGTGCCAGCAGTTTGGGGGAGGGGGCGTGGGATCAGCCCCAGCATTTT
>TRBV4-1|TRBJ1-1|16|NA|NA
CASSQGGGQGYTEAFF
TGCGCCAGCAGCCAAGGGGGAGGGCAGGGATACACTGAAGCTTTCTTT
>TRBV9|TRBJ2-2|17|TRBD1|NA
CASSPRTGGYDTGELFF
TGTGCCAGCAGCCCCCGGACAGGGGGCTACGACACCGGGGAGCTGTTTTTT
>TRBV5-6|TRBJ2-7|16|TRBD1|NA
CASSWGTGTVAYEQYF
TGTGCCAGCAGCTGGGGAACCGGGACAGTAGCCTACGAGCAGTACTTC
>TRBV13|TRBJ2-3|18|NA|once
CASSQGPRAPAGTDTQYF
TGTGCCAGCTCCCAGGGGCCTCGGGCCCCCGCGGGCACAGATACGCAGTATTTT
>TRBV6-5|TRBJ2-7|14|NA|NA
CASSYGDGAYEQYF
TGTGCCAGCAGTTACGGGGACGGAGCCTACGAGCAGTACTTC
>TRBV30|TRBJ2-1|12|NA|once
CAWSVGTDEQFF
TGTGCCTGGAGTGTAGGAACTGATGAGCAGTTCTTC
>TRBV11-2|TRBJ2-7|15|TRBD1|NA
CASSLDGTGFSEQYF
TGTGCCAGCAGCTTAGACGGGACAGGGTTTTCCGAGCAGTACTTC
>TRBV27|TRBJ2-3|15|TRBD2|NA
CASSAGLAVPDTQYF
TGTGCCAGCAGTGCGGGACTAGCCGTTCCGGATACGCAGTATTTT
>TRBV4-1|TRBJ2-1|16|TRBD2|NA
CASSPSLAGGWNEQFF
TGCGCCAGCAGCCCAAGTCTAGCGGGAGGATGGAATGAGCAGTTCTTC
>TRBV7-8|TRBJ1-4|15|NA|NA
CASSASPGGYEKLFF
TGTGCCAGCAGCGCTTCTCCGGGAGGTTATGAAAAACTGTTTTTT
>TRBV19|TRBJ2-7|15|TRBD2|NA
CASSWIAGGRVEQYF
TGTGCCAGTAGTTGGATAGCGGGAGGGCGAGTCGAGCAGTACTTC
>TRBV7-9|TRBJ2-5|16|NA|NA
CASSLGPGPEGETQYF
TGTGCCAGCAGCTTAGGGCCAGGGCCAGAGGGGGAGACCCAGTACTTC
>TRBV6-5|TRBJ2-1|13|NA|NA
CASSYSGGIEQFF
TGTGCCAGCAGTTACTCGGGGGGAATAGAGCAGTTCTTC
>TRBV28|TRBJ2-3|16|TRBD2|NA
CASSSIAGEGLDTQYF
TGTGCCAGCAGTTCCATAGCGGGGGAGGGGCTGGATACGCAGTATTTT
>TRBV7-9|TRBJ2-3|12|NA|NA
CASSLGAPAPYF
TGTGCCAGCAGCTTAGGGGCCCCAGCGCCGTATTTT
>TRBV11-2|TRBJ2-3|13|NA|NA
CASSSGGTDTQYF
TGTGCCAGCAGCTCTGGTGGAACAGATACGCAGTATTTT